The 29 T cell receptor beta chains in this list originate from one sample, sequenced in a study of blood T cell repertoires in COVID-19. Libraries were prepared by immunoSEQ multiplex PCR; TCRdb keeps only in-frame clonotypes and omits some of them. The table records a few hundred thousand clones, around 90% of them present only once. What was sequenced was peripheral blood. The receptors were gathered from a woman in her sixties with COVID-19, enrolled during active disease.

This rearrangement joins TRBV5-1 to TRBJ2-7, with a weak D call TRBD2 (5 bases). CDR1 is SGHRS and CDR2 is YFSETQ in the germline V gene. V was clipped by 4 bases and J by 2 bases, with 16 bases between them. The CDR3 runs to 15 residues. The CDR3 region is CASSPTGNSAYEQYF. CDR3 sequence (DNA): TGCGCCAGCAGCCCAACCGGGAACAGCGCCTACGAGCAGTACTTC.

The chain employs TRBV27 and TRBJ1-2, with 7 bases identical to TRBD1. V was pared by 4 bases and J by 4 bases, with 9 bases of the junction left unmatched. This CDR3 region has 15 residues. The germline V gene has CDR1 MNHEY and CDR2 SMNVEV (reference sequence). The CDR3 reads CASSSLTGTPYGYTF. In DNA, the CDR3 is TGTGCCAGCAGTTCTCTGACAGGGACTCCCTATGGCTACACCTTC.

The CDR3: CASSFSGHMNTEAFF. The CDR3, as DNA: TGTGCCAGCAGTTTCTCGGGACATATGAACACTGAAGCTTTCTTT. The chain links TRBV6-5 to TRBJ1-1; D is possibly TRBD1 (6 bases). This CDR3 contains 15 residues. Germline values: CDR1 MNHEY, CDR2 SVGAGI. Trimming took off 4 bases at V and 0 bases at J, with 12 bases between the two ends.

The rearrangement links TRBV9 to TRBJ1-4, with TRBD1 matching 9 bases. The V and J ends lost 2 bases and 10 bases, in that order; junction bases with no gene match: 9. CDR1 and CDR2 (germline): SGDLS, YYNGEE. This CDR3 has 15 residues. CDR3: CASSVNPGTGRKLFF. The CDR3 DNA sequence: TGTGCCAGCAGCGTCAATCCCGGGACAGGGAGAAAACTGTTTTTT.

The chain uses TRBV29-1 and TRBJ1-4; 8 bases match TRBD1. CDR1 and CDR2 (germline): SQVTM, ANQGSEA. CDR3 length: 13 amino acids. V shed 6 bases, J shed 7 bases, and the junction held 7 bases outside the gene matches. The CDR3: CSVIQGAGEKLFF. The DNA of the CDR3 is TGCAGCGTGATCCAGGGGGCCGGTGAAAAACTGTTTTTT.

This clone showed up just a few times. The DNA of the CDR3 is TGTGCCAGCAGTAAGCCCTATAATTCACCCCTCCACTTT. It codes for CASSKPYNSPLHF. The chain carries TRBV6-5 and TRBJ1-6; D not resolved. Looked up from germline, CDR1 is MNHEY and CDR2 is SVGAGI. The germline V and J ends were trimmed by 5 bases and 2 bases, with 4 bases remaining between them. This CDR3 has 13 amino acids.

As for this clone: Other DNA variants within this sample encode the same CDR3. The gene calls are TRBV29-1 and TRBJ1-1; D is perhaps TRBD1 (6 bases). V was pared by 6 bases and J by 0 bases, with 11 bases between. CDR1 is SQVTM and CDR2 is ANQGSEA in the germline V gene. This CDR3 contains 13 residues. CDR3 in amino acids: CSVETGMNTEAFF. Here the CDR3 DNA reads TGCAGCGTGGAGACAGGAATGAACACTGAAGCTTTCTTT.

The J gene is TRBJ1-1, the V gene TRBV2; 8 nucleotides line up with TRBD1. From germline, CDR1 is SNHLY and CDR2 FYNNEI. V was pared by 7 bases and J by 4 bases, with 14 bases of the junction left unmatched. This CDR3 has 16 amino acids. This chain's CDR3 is CASTERVAGGGTEAFF. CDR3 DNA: TGTGCCAGCACCGAAAGGGTCGCAGGGGGCGGCACTGAAGCTTTCTTT. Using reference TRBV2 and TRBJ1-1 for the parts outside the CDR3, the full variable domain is EPEVTQTPSHQVTQMGQEVILRCVPISNHLYFYWYRQILGQKVEFLVSFYNNEISEKSEIFDDQFSVERPDGSNFTLKIRSTKLEDSAMYFCASTERVAGGGTEAFFGQGTRLTVV.

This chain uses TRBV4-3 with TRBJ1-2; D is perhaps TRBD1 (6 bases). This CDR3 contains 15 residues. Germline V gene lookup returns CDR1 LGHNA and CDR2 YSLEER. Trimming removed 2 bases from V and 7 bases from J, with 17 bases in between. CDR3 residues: CASSQTLGGLVGYTF. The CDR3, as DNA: TGCGCCAGCAGCCAAACACTAGGGGGTTTGGTTGGCTACACCTTC.

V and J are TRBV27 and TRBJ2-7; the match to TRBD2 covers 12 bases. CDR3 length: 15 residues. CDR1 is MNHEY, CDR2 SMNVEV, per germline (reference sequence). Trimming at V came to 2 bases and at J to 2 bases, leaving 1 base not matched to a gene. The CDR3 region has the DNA TGTGCCAGCAGTTTAACTAGCGGGGGGACCTACGAGCAGTACTTC. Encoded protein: CASSLTSGGTYEQYF.

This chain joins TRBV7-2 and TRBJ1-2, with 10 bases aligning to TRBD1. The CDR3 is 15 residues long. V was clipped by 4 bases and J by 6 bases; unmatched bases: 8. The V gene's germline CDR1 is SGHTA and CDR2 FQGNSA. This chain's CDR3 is CASSSTTGTGDGYTF. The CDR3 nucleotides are TGTGCCAGCAGCTCCACTACCGGGACAGGGGATGGCTACACCTTC.

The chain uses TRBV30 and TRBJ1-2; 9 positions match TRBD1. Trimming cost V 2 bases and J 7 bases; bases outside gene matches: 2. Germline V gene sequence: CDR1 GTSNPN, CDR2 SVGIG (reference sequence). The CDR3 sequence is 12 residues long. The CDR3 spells CAWSTGGSGYTF. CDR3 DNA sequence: TGTGCCTGGAGTACAGGGGGCTCTGGCTACACCTTC.

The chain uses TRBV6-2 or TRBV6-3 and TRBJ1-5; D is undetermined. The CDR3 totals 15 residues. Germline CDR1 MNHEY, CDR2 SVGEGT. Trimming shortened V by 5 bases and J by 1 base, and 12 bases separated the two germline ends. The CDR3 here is CASSKLVRSNQPQHF. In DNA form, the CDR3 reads TGTGCCAGCAGTAAACTAGTACGGAGCAATCAGCCCCAGCATTTT.

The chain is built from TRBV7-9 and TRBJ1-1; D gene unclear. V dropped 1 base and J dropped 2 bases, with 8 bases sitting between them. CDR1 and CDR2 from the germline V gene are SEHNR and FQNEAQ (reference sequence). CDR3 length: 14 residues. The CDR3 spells CASSLVEGNTEAFF. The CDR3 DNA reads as TGTGCCAGCAGCTTAGTCGAGGGAAACACTGAAGCTTTCTTT.

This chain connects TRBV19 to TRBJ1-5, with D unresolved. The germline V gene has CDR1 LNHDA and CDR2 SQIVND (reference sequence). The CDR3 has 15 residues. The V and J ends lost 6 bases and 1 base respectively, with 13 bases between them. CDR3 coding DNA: TGTGCCAGTAGCCCTACCGGGTTGAGCAATCAGCCCCAGCATTTT. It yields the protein CASSPTGLSNQPQHF.

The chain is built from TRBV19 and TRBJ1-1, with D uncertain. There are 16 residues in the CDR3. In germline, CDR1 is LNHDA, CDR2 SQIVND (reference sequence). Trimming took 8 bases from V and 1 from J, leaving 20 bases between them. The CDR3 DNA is TGTGCCAGTCGCGCCCGGGTGCAGAATGGGAACACTGAAGCTTTCTTT. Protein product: CASRARVQNGNTEAFF.

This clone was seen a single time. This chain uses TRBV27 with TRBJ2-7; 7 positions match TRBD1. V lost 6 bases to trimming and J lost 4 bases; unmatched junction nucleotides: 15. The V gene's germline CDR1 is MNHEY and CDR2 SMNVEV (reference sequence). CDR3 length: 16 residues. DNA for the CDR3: TGTGCCAGCAGCATTAGTTCCGGGACAGTAAGTTACGAGCAGTACTTC. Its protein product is CASSISSGTVSYEQYF.

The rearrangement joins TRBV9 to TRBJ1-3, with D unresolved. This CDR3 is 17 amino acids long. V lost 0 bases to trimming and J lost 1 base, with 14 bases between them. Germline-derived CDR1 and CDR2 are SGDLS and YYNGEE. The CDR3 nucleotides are TGTGCCAGCAGCGTAGAGGCGGGCAGGCGTTCTGGAAACACCATATATTTT. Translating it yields CASSVEAGRRSGNTIYF.

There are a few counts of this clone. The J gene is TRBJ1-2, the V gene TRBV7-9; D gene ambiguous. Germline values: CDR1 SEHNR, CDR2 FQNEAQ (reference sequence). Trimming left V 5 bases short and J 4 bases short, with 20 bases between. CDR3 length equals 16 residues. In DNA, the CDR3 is TGTGCCAGCAGCCCAGGATTTGGTTCCGAGCCCTATGGCTACACCTTC. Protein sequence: CASSPGFGSEPYGYTF.

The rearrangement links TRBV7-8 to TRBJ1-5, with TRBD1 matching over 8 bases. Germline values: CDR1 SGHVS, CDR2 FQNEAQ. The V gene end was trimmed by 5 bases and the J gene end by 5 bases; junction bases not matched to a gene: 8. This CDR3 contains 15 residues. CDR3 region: CASSPGARGHQPQHF. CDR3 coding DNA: TGTGCCAGCAGCCCCGGCGCCAGGGGGCATCAGCCCCAGCATTTT.

CDR3 sequence (DNA): TGTGCCAGCAGCCCCAAGACAGGGGGCAATCAGCCCCAGCATTTT. It encodes CASSPKTGGNQPQHF. This chain uses TRBV7-2 with TRBJ1-5, with 8 bases aligning to TRBD1. Trimming took 5 bases from V and 2 from J; bases not matched to a gene: 5. Germline CDR1 reads SGHTA; CDR2 reads FQGNSA. CDR3 length: 15 residues.

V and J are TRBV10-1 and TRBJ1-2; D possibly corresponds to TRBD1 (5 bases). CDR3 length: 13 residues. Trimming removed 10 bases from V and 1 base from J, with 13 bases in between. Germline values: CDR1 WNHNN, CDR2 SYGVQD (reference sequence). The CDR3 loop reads CATAGGHNYGYTF. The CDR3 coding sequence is TGCGCCACAGCCGGCGGACATAACTATGGCTACACCTTC.

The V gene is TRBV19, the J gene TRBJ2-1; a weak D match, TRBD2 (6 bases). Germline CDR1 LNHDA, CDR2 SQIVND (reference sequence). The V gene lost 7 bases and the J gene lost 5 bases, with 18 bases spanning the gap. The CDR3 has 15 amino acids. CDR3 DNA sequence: TGTGCCAGTATCCAGACGGGGGTGATAAACAATGAGCAGTTCTTC. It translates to CASIQTGVINNEQFF. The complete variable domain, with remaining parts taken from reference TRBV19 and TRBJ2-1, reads DGGITQSPKYLFRKEGQNVTLSCEQNLNHDAMYWYRQDPGQGLRLIYYSQIVNDFQKGDIAEGYSVSREKKESFPLTVTSAQKNPTAFYLCASIQTGVINNEQFFGPGTRLTVL.

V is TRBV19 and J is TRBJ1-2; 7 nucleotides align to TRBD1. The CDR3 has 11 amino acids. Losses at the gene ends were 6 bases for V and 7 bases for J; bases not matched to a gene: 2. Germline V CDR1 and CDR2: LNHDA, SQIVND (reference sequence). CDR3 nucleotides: TGTGCCAGTAGCGACAGGGCTGGCTACACCTTC. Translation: CASSDRAGYTF. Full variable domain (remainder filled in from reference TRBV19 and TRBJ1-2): DGGITQSPKYLFRKEGQNVTLSCEQNLNHDAMYWYRQDPGQGLRLIYYSQIVNDFQKGDIAEGYSVSREKKESFPLTVTSAQKNPTAFYLCASSDRAGYTFGSGTRLTVV.

The CDR3 DNA is TGCGCCAGCAGCTTGTTTTCCCAGGGCGTAAGCACTGAAGCTTTCTTT. It yields the protein CASSLFSQGVSTEAFF. The V and J genes are TRBV5-1 and TRBJ1-1; possible D gene TRBD1, 5 bases. Germline CDR1 and CDR2: SGHRS and YFSETQ. This CDR3 comprises 16 residues. The ends were cut back, 1 base at V and 4 bases at J, with 17 bases in the middle.

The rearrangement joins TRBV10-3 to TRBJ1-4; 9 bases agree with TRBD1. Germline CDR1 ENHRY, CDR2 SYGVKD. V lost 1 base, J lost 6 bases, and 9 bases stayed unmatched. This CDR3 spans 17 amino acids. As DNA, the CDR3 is TGTGCCATCAGTGAGTTCCTCCGGGACAGGGCTGATGAAAAACTGTTTTTT. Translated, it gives CAISEFLRDRADEKLFF.

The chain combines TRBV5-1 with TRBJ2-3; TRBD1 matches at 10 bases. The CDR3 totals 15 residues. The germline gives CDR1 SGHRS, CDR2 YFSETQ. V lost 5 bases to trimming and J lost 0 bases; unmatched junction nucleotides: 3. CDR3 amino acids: CASSRTGGSTDTQYF. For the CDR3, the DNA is TGCGCCAGCAGTCGGACAGGGGGTAGCACAGATACGCAGTATTTT.

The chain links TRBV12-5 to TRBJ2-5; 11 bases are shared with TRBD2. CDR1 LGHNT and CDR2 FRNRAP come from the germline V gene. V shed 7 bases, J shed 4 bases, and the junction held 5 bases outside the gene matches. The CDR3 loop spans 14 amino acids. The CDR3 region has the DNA TGTGCTAGTGCCGTTGGACTAGCGGGAGAGACCCAGTACTTC. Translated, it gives CASAVGLAGETQYF.

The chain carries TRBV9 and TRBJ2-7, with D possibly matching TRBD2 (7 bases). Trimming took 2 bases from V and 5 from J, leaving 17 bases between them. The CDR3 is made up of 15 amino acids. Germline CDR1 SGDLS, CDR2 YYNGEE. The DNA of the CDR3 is TGTGCCAGCAGCGTTAACGTGGGGGGGCCCCACGAGCAGTACTTC. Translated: CASSVNVGGPHEQYF.